These T cell receptor beta chains were read from a single sample in a study of T cell repertoires in cytomegalovirus infection. One entry per CDR3 protein, called by TCRdb with MiXCR from the reads. The data show 550,000 to 700,000 distinct CDR3 sequences, about 40% seen once. Antigen specificity for these receptors is unknown. Here the sequenced sample was cultured PBMCs, taken from culture after CMV antigen stimulation. Receptors originate from a human donor in good health (CMV status not recorded). Some clones in this sample may be carry-over from other donors' samples. Each CDR3 is given with its conserved first and last residue. D genes are given only for firm matches. Clone size is stated in some rows and not others, as once, few, many or a class when expanded.

V gene	J gene	clone size	D gene	CDR3 protein	CDR3 DNA
TRBV7-7	TRBJ2-5	few	-	CASSPAPDTQYF	TGTGCCAGCAGCCCAGCCCCCGATACCCAGTACTTC
TRBV7-2	TRBJ2-4	-	-	CASSLGPYGDIQYF	TGTGCCAGCAGCTTAGGACCCTACGGAGACATTCAGTACTTC
TRBV6-6	TRBJ2-5	-	-	CATNNDAGFLGAQYF	TGTGCCACCAATAACGATGCAGGGTTCCTTGGGGCCCAGTACTTC
TRBV5-3	TRBJ1-1	few	-	CASSLGAALNTEAFF	TGTGCCAGCAGCTTGGGGGCGGCCCTGAACACTGAAGCTTTCTTT
TRBV7-6	TRBJ2-3	-	-	CASGSFGATRGTDTQYF	TGTGCCAGCGGCTCCTTCGGGGCCACACGGGGTACAGATACGCAGTATTTT
TRBV6-1	TRBJ2-3	-	-	CASSEAEFGTVTDTQYF	TGTGCCAGCAGTGAAGCTGAGTTCGGTACGGTCACAGATACGCAGTATTTT
TRBV7-9	TRBJ1-4	-	-	CASSLEGGREKLFF	TGTGCCAGCAGCTTAGAAGGAGGACGGGAAAAACTGTTTTTT
TRBV6-6	TRBJ2-4	-	TRBD1	CASEGPGQGNLAKNIQYF	TGTGCCAGCGAGGGACCGGGACAGGGTAACCTAGCCAAAAACATTCAGTACTTC
TRBV25-1	TRBJ1-2	-	TRBD1	CASRSPGTGRGYTF	TGTGCCAGCAGATCACCCGGGACAGGGCGCGGCTACACCTTC
TRBV7-9	TRBJ2-7	few	-	CASSLTIGYEQYF	TGTGCCAGCAGCTTGACGATTGGCTACGAGCAGTACTTC
TRBV19	TRBJ1-2	-	-	CASSSSPPSGTSFPNYGYTF	TGTGCCAGTAGTAGCTCCCCTCCATCCGGGACGTCCTTCCCTAACTATGGCTACACCTTC
TRBV10-3	TRBJ2-7	-	-	CAISSFGYEQYF	TGTGCCATCAGTAGTTTTGGCTACGAGCAGTACTTC
TRBV12-3/TRBV12-4	TRBJ2-5	-	-	CASSSDSLGTQYF	TGTGCCAGCAGCTCCGACAGCCTCGGGACCCAGTACTTC
TRBV27	TRBJ2-5	-	-	CASKRLGETQYF	TGTGCCAGCAAGCGACTAGGAGAGACCCAGTACTTC
TRBV7-2	TRBJ2-3	-	-	CASSTLQTDTQYF	TGTGCCAGCAGCACCCTCCAGACAGATACGCAGTATTTT
TRBV7-2	TRBJ2-7	-	TRBD2	CASADAGTSGYEQYF	TGTGCCAGCGCCGACGCCGGGACTAGCGGATACGAGCAGTACTTC
TRBV5-6	TRBJ2-1	-	TRBD2	CASSLGSGSHNEQFF	TGTGCCAGCAGCTTGGGGAGCGGGAGCCACAATGAGCAGTTCTTC
TRBV5-1	TRBJ1-4	-	TRBD1	CASSRTGPGTRSEKLFF	TGCGCCAGCAGCAGGACAGGGCCCGGCACGAGGAGTGAAAAACTGTTTTTT
TRBV5-4	TRBJ2-7	-	TRBD2	CASSTPTSGFYEQYF	TGTGCCAGCAGCACACCGACTAGCGGTTTCTACGAGCAGTACTTC
TRBV10-3	TRBJ2-3	few	TRBD2	CAISGLAGVDTQYF	TGTGCCATCAGTGGACTAGCGGGGGTGGATACGCAGTATTTT
TRBV4-2	TRBJ1-1	few	-	CASSRRFPGVSTEAFF	TGTGCCAGCAGTCGAAGATTTCCAGGGGTTAGCACTGAAGCTTTCTTT
TRBV15	TRBJ2-7	few	-	CATSREGVTYEQYF	TGTGCCACCAGCAGAGAGGGAGTGACCTACGAGCAGTACTTC
TRBV4-1	TRBJ1-6	-	-	CASSQASRGYNSPLHF	TGCGCCAGCAGCCAAGCTTCTAGGGGCTATAATTCACCCCTCCACTTT
TRBV6-2/TRBV6-3	TRBJ2-7	few	-	CASRRVARSYEQYF	TGTGCCAGCAGAAGAGTAGCGCGATCCTACGAGCAGTACTTC
TRBV6-1	TRBJ2-4	-	-	CASSEAVDSLGVKNIQYF	TGTGCCAGCAGTGAAGCGGTCGACAGCTTGGGGGTCAAAAACATTCAGTACTTC
TRBV6-2/TRBV6-3	TRBJ1-5	few	-	CASSWGWQPQHF	TGTGCCAGCAGTTGGGGGTGGCAGCCCCAGCATTTT
TRBV28	TRBJ1-2	-	-	CASSFNTGHGYTF	TGTGCCAGCAGTTTTAATACAGGGCATGGCTACACCTTC
TRBV5-4	TRBJ1-2	once	-	CASSFDTNYGYTF	TGTGCCAGCAGCTTTGATACCAACTATGGCTACACCTTC
TRBV6-6	TRBJ2-7	-	TRBD1	CASSYPGTGGSYEQYF	TGTGCCAGCAGTTACCCCGGGACAGGAGGTTCGTACGAGCAGTACTTC
TRBV7-6	TRBJ2-7	-	TRBD2	CASSLVLAGVYEQYF	TGTGCCAGCAGCTTAGTCCTAGCGGGGGTCTACGAGCAGTACTTC
TRBV7-8	TRBJ1-2	-	-	CASGPDGGYTF	TGTGCCAGCGGGCCAGATGGGGGCTACACCTTC
TRBV4-1	TRBJ1-5	-	-	CASSQAGLHNQPQHF	TGCGCCAGCAGCCAGGCGGGACTCCACAATCAGCCCCAGCATTTT
TRBV6-7	TRBJ2-1	once	TRBD2	CATCRREKNRYNEQFF	TGTGCCACCTGCCGGCGGGAGAAAAATAGGTACAATGAGCAGTTCTTC
TRBV7-9	TRBJ2-1	-	TRBD1	CASSLGQGAINEQFF	TGTGCCAGCAGCTTGGGACAGGGGGCGATCAATGAGCAGTTCTTC
TRBV10-3	TRBJ2-7	few	-	CAISDLERNYEQYF	TGTGCCATCAGTGACCTAGAGCGCAACTACGAGCAGTACTTC
TRBV19	TRBJ1-1	-	-	CASSIRGIGINTEAFF	TGTGCCAGTAGTATCCGTGGGATCGGAATTAACACTGAAGCTTTCTTT